The 18 T cell receptor beta chains presented below share a single source sample, sequenced in a study of blood T cell repertoires in COVID-19. Repertoires were generated with immunoSEQ multiplex PCR, while TCRdb's copy carries only in-frame clones and drops some. The table lists approximately 96,000 clones, 81% of them singletons, with around 10% in the top ten. The sequenced sample was peripheral blood. Receptors were obtained from a woman over 75 with acute or convalescent COVID-19.

The chain has TRBV7-3 and TRBJ1-2; no firm D call. The germline V gene has CDR1 SGHTA and CDR2 FQGTGA. The CDR3 runs to 15 residues. V was cut by 0 bases and J by 1 base, with 9 bases left in between. This CDR3 reads CASSLTGTSNYGYTF. CDR3 DNA: TGTGCCAGCAGCTTAACGGGCACTAGTAACTATGGCTACACCTTC.

The chain carries TRBV5-8 and TRBJ1-1; 8 bases agree with TRBD1. The germline V gene has CDR1 SGHTS and CDR2 YDEGEE. The J segment lost 3 bases and the V segment lost 2 bases, leaving 3 bases of the junction unmatched. The CDR3 runs to 14 residues. The CDR3, as DNA: TGTGCCAGCAGCTTATGGACAGGGTACACTGAAGCTTTCTTT. This translates into CASSLWTGYTEAFF.

This chain uses TRBV3-1 (or the pseudogene TRBV3-2) with TRBJ2-2, with D hard to call. The CDR3 extends over 15 amino acids. CDR1 is LGHDT and CDR2 is YNNKEL in the germline V gene (reference sequence). Trimming stripped 1 base from V and 2 bases from J, with 8 bases between. CDR3 DNA sequence: TGTGCCAGCAGCCAAGGGCTCCGAAACACCGGGGAGCTGTTTTTT. It yields the protein CASSQGLRNTGELFF.

The table lists this clone with a few counts. The CDR3 sequence: CASSFRRGDTDTQYF. As DNA, the CDR3 is TGCGCCAGCTCGTTTCGGCGGGGGGACACAGATACGCAGTATTTT. The chain recombines TRBV5-1 with TRBJ2-3; 8 bases are a match to TRBD2. V was clipped by 7 bases and J by 2 bases; unmatched bases: 9. CDR3 size: 15 residues. The germline gives CDR1 SGHRS, CDR2 YFSETQ.

V and J are TRBV29-1 and TRBJ1-1; TRBD1 might be the D (5 bases). The V and J ends lost 0 bases and 8 bases respectively, with 10 bases between them. The CDR3 runs to 12 residues. Germline V gene sequence: CDR1 SQVTM, CDR2 ANQGSEA. In DNA, the CDR3 is TGCAGCGTTGAAGATCGGGGGGAGGAAGCTTTCTTT. Translated: CSVEDRGEEAFF.

The CDR3, as DNA: TGTGCCAGCAGCGTACAGGGTGGAAGCACTGAAGCTTTCTTT. This gives the protein CASSVQGGSTEAFF. The V and J genes are TRBV9 and TRBJ1-1; the D gene is possibly TRBD1 (5 bases). V lost 1 base and J lost 4, with 11 bases in between. There are 14 residues in the CDR3. Germline V CDR1 and CDR2: SGDLS, YYNGEE. The full variable domain, rest sourced from reference TRBV9 and TRBJ1-1, is DSGVTQTPKHLITATGQRVTLRCSPRSGDLSVYWYQQSLDQGLQFLIQYYNGEERAKGNILERFSAQQFPDLHSELNLSSLELGDSALYFCASSVQGGSTEAFFGQGTRLTVV.

This clone was recorded once. The chain links TRBV25-1 to TRBJ2-4, with D tentatively TRBD2 (5 bases). This CDR3 is 18 amino acids long. Germline V gene data show CDR1 as MGHDK and CDR2 as SYGVNS. The V end lost 2 bases, the J end lost 1 base, and 18 bases lay between the germline ends. The CDR3 here is CASSETPRGPGAKNIQYF. CDR3 nucleotides: TGTGCCAGCAGTGAAACCCCAAGAGGACCGGGGGCCAAAAACATTCAGTACTTC.

The V call is TRBV5-1, the J call TRBJ2-7, with 11 bases matching TRBD1. The CDR3 runs to 18 residues. The ends lost 3 bases at V and 4 bases at J; junction bases unmatched: 15. Germline CDR1 and CDR2: SGHRS and YFSETQ. CDR3 protein: CASSSIPGTGGSGYEQYF. CDR3 nucleotides: TGCGCCAGCAGCTCTATCCCCGGGACAGGGGGAAGTGGTTACGAGCAGTACTTC.

Notes on this clone: The junction does not match germline at one end; this may be a read error. The rearrangement uses TRBV19 and TRBJ1-5, with 12 bases identical to TRBD1. CDR1 is LNHDA, CDR2 SQIVND, per germline (reference sequence). CDR3 length: 15 amino acids. The CDR3 region has the DNA TGTGCCAGCAGTACGGGGACAGGGGGCGGTCAGCCCCAGCATTTT. Protein product: CASSTGTGGGQPQHF.

The CDR3 is CASSLEVQKNEKLFF. CDR3 bases: TGCGCCAGCAGCTTGGAGGTACAGAAAAATGAAAAACTGTTTTTT. J is TRBJ1-4 and V is TRBV5-1; D not resolved. Per the germline V gene, CDR1 is SGHRS and CDR2 is YFSETQ. Deletions cut 0 bases from V and 5 bases from J, with 11 bases between. CDR3 length: 15 residues.

In regard to this clone: This sample also contains other DNA sequences that code for the same CDR3. This chain joins TRBV6-5 and TRBJ1-2; maybe TRBD1 (5 bases). The CDR3 length is 11 residues. V dropped 6 bases and J dropped 4 bases, with 6 bases sitting between them. Germline CDR1 MNHEY, CDR2 SVGAGI. The CDR3 sequence is CASSQGYGYTF. CDR3 sequence (DNA): TGTGCCAGCAGCCAGGGCTATGGCTACACCTTC.

The chain has TRBV4-3 and TRBJ2-3; D is perhaps TRBD2 (5 bases). This CDR3 contains 14 residues. Trimming removed 1 base from V and 0 bases from J, with 5 bases in between. Germline values: CDR1 LGHNA, CDR2 YSLEER. The CDR3 spells CASSQAGSTDTQYF. The CDR3 DNA reads as TGCGCCAGCAGCCAAGCGGGGAGCACAGATACGCAGTATTTT.

V and J are TRBV6-2 or TRBV6-3 and TRBJ2-7; 7 bases map to TRBD1. The germline V gene has CDR1 MNHEY and CDR2 SVGEGT. The CDR3 has 20 residues. Losses at the gene ends were 5 bases for V and 0 bases for J; bases not matched to a gene: 22. DNA for the CDR3: TGTGCCAGCAGTCGCCGACAGGGCGGACAGGCCGTACCGAGCTCCTACGAGCAGTACGTC. This encodes CASSRRQGGQAVPSSYEQYV.

This clone was counted between two and nine times. The chain recombines TRBV2 with TRBJ2-7; 8 nucleotides align to TRBD1. V dropped 5 bases and J dropped 3; count of bases not matched to a gene: 0. Germline V CDR1 and CDR2: SNHLY, FYNNEI. The CDR3 totals 12 residues. The CDR3 region has the DNA TGTGCCAGCAGTACAGGGGGCTACGAGCAGTACTTC. Translated, it gives CASSTGGYEQYF.

The CDR3 region is CASRGDRGLYEQYV. CDR3 nucleotides: TGTGCCAGCAGGGGGGACAGGGGGCTCTACGAGCAGTACGTC. The chain employs TRBV2 and TRBJ2-7; 12 bases are a match to TRBD1. Germline-derived CDR1 and CDR2 are SNHLY and FYNNEI. This CDR3 has 14 amino acids. The V segment lost 6 bases and the J segment 3 bases; nucleotides outside the gene matches: 3.

This clone was recorded once. This chain uses TRBV13 with TRBJ2-5, with TRBD2 as a possible D gene (5 bases). Between the trimmed V and J ends, which lost 5 bases and 4 bases, there was a span of 17 bases. CDR3 length equals 15 residues. CDR1 is PRHDT, CDR2 FYEKMQ, per germline (reference sequence). CDR3: CASSPGGASGETQYF. The CDR3 DNA sequence: TGTGCCAGCAGCCCCGGAGGAGCTAGTGGAGAGACCCAGTACTTC.

This chain uses TRBV20-1 with TRBJ1-1; maybe TRBD1 (5 bases). Trimming left V 3 bases short and J 4 bases short, with 12 bases between. This CDR3 comprises 13 residues. CDR1 is DFQATT, CDR2 SNEGSKA, per germline (reference sequence). The CDR3 spells CSASRGVATEAFF. CDR3 nucleotides: TGCAGTGCTAGTCGGGGGGTCGCCACTGAAGCTTTCTTT.

The chain links TRBV4-2 to TRBJ1-4, with 9 bases that match TRBD1. The CDR3 length is 16 residues. V shed 1 base and J 7 bases; nucleotides not matched to a gene: 7. The germline CDR1 and CDR2 sequences are LGHNA and YNFKEQ. The CDR3 loop reads CASSQGSGTGIEKLFF. As DNA, the CDR3 is TGTGCCAGCAGCCAAGGGTCCGGGACAGGGATTGAAAAACTGTTTTTT.